This TCR beta chain emerged from a study of blood T cell repertoires in COVID-19. Background on the study: Samples of COVID-19 (acute and convalescent) were obtained from the United States, Italy and Spain. The analysed material was cDNA or gDNA that came from T cells, B-cell-depleted T cells, or PBMCs.

Original handling: Amplification with reference gene primers provided the estimates of nucleated cell counts. TCRdb's copy holds only in-frame clones and misses some; the assay was immunoSEQ multiplex PCR. Clone size and V and J calls were adopted from that table, with D and trimming inferred from the DNA. The sample includes 25,000 to 35,000 clones, around 90% seen only once; the top ten take about a tenth. The sequence was collected from a human donor in a cohort sampled during active COVID-19. Source material: peripheral blood.

CDR3 loop: CASSESGQSYDEQYF. CDR3 DNA sequence: TGCGCCAGCAGTGAGTCGGGACAGAGTTATGACGAGCAGTACTTC. The J gene is TRBJ2-7, the V gene TRBV10-1; 7 bases are a match to TRBD1. The length of the CDR3 is 15 residues. Germline V gene sequence: CDR1 WNHNN, CDR2 SYGVQD (reference sequence). V dropped 0 bases and J dropped 5; count of bases not matched to a gene: 7.